The clone carrying this TCR beta chain was counted only a few times. Its cognate antigen is unknown. The use of a sample-barcoded 5' primer and a J-beta primer mix characterized a second PCR of roughly 7 to 11 cycles. A template-switch adaptor that had 12 random nucleotides put a tag on each cDNA molecule. TCRdb reanalysed the 5' RACE reads using MiXCR and keeps one entry per CDR3 protein. The sample shows hundreds of thousands of distinct CDR3 sequences, approximately 48% of them seen only once. The V gene lost 7 bases and the J gene lost 5 bases, with 14 bases spanning the gap. Per the germline V gene, CDR1 is MNHEY and CDR2 is SVGAGI. The length of the CDR3 is 13 residues. The sample comes from a study of blood T cells in healthy people across ages. Whole-study results and caveats: Any changes in expanded clonotypes were possibly confounded, as donor CMV status remained unknown.

The people who gave samples were healthy Caucasians from Russia, aged 6 to 90. The chain recombines TRBV6-5 with TRBJ1-2; D gene ambiguous. The TCR originated in a man aged 55 to 70 in good health. Specimen: blood. The CDR3 loop reads CASTPGRFYGYTF. The CDR3 DNA sequence: TGTGCCAGCACCCCGGGCAGGTTTTATGGCTACACCTTC.